This T cell receptor beta chain was observed in a study of blood T cell repertoires in COVID-19. This clone was observed a single time. TCRdb keeps only in-frame clones here, not all; method: immunoSEQ multiplex PCR. This repertoire shows 70,000 to 95,000 clones, more than 75% found once; its top ten account for 4.8%. The sample consisted of peripheral blood. The receptor was derived from an elderly woman with active COVID-19.

CDR3 in amino acids: CASSLAAGGYEQYF. The CDR3 DNA is TGTGCCAGCAGCTTAGCGGCAGGGGGCTACGAGCAGTACTTC. V and J are TRBV7-9 and TRBJ2-7; 7 bases line up with TRBD1. Trimming removed 0 bases from V and 3 bases from J; junction bases left unmatched: 2. Germline V CDR1 and CDR2: SEHNR, FQNEAQ (reference sequence). The CDR3 extends over 14 amino acids.